Listed below are T cell receptor beta chains from one sample, sequenced in a study of post-analysis software for immune sequencing data. Via MiXCR, TCRdb re-called the PCR reads, giving one row per CDR3 protein. Of some 700,000 distinct CDR3 sequences in the sample, roughly three fifths are singletons; the top ten hold approximately 11%. Sequencing input: blood. The source is a girl aged 2 to 9 with multiple sclerosis. CDR3s include the opening cysteine and the closing phenylalanine or tryptophan. A D gene is named only where the DNA matches it firmly. Size tells how often a clone was seen (once, few, many) or the class of an expanded clone, and some rows leave it out.

j_call	clone_size	v_call	d_call	cdr3_nt	cdr3_aa
TRBJ2-3	.	TRBV2	TRBD2	TGTGCCAGCACCATGACTAGCGGGAGTGATACGCAGTATTTT	CASTMTSGSDTQYF
TRBJ2-7	.	TRBV5-1	.	TGCGCCAGCAGCTTGGGTGGACAACAAACTTACGAGCAGTACTTC	CASSLGGQQTYEQYF
TRBJ1-1	.	TRBV6-2/TRBV6-3	.	TGTGCCAGCAGTTGGGGGGGGCCGAGTACTGAAGCTTTCTTT	CASSWGGPSTEAFF
TRBJ2-1	.	TRBV5-1	TRBD2	TGCGCCAGCAGCATGGGACTAGCGGGAGTTGAGCAGTTCTTC	CASSMGLAGVEQFF
TRBJ1-5	once	TRBV16	.	TGTGCCAGCAAGCAGACCGTGTTGCAGCCCCAGCATTTT	CASKQTVLQPQHF
TRBJ2-3	.	TRBV10-3	TRBD2	TGTGCCATCAGGGGTTCGCGGGAGCAAAATACGCAGTATTTT	CAIRGSREQNTQYF
TRBJ2-5	once	TRBV7-9	TRBD1	TGTGCCAGCAGCTTGGGGGACAGGGGCGACCAAGAGACCCAGTACTTC	CASSLGDRGDQETQYF
TRBJ2-1	.	TRBV5-1	TRBD2	TGCGCCAGCAGCTACCCTAGCGGGAGTCTCGACAATGAGCAGTTCTTC	CASSYPSGSLDNEQFF
TRBJ1-2	.	TRBV5-1	.	TGCGCCAGCAGCTTCGCACGATCCTATGGCTACACCTTC	CASSFARSYGYTF
TRBJ1-1	.	TRBV29-1	.	TGCAGCGTAACAGAGAACACTGAAGCTTTCTTT	CSVTENTEAFF
TRBJ2-7	few	TRBV7-9	.	TGTGCCAGCAGTCTAAGCGGCCGCAACGAGCAGTACTTC	CASSLSGRNEQYF
TRBJ2-4	.	TRBV7-2	TRBD1	TGTGCCAGCAGCCAACCGTATCCCCGGACAGGGGCTCAGGAGCAGTACTTC	CASSQPYPRTGAQEQYF
TRBJ2-4	.	TRBV20-1	.	TGCAGTGCAGAACGGACGTCCAAAAACATTCAGTACTTC	CSAERTSKNIQYF
TRBJ1-2	.	TRBV15	.	TGTGCCACCAGGGTGTCCGCGGTCGGGGATCTAGGCTATGGCTACACCTTC	CATRVSAVGDLGYGYTF
TRBJ2-1	.	TRBV7-3	TRBD2	TGTGCCAGCAGCCCACGCTCCGGACTAGCGGGAAGGCCCCAACCGTACAATGAGCAGTTCTTC	CASSPRSGLAGRPQPYNEQFF
TRBJ2-3	.	TRBV12-3/TRBV12-4	.	TGTGCCAGCAGTTCCTCCTTCACGAGCACAGATACGCAGTATTTT	CASSSSFTSTDTQYF
TRBJ1-2	once	TRBV29-1	.	TGCAGCGCCGGGACACAGGGTAACTATGGCTACACCTTC	CSAGTQGNYGYTF
TRBJ2-1	.	TRBV29-1	TRBD2	TGCAGCGTTGAGGGGACTAGTCAGAGCTCCTACAATGAGCAGTTCTTC	CSVEGTSQSSYNEQFF
TRBJ1-2	.	TRBV20-1	TRBD1	TGCAGTGCTATTATGACAGGGGTCGTCTATGGCTACACCTTC	CSAIMTGVVYGYTF
TRBJ1-2	.	TRBV5-5	TRBD1	TGTGCCAGCAGCCCCGCAGGGGGTCTCTATGGCTACACCTTC	CASSPAGGLYGYTF
TRBJ1-2	few	TRBV29-1	TRBD1	TGCAGCGTTGATACAGGGGACGGCTACACCTTC	CSVDTGDGYTF
TRBJ1-2	.	TRBV2	TRBD1	TGTGCCAGCAGTGGGGACAGGGGCCACCCCTGCTATGGCTACACCTTC	CASSGDRGHPCYGYTF
TRBJ1-4	.	TRBV12-3/TRBV12-4	TRBD1	TGTGCCAGCAGTTTCGGTACAGGGGGTGAAAAACTGTTTTTT	CASSFGTGGEKLFF
TRBJ2-1	.	TRBV9	.	TGTGCCAGCAGCCCGCCCCCTAACTACAATGAGCAGTTCTTC	CASSPPPNYNEQFF
TRBJ2-1	once	TRBV4-2	.	TGTGCCAGCAGCCAAGATTTTGCGGCCTCGGGATCCGAGCAGTTCTTC	CASSQDFAASGSEQFF
TRBJ2-1	.	TRBV4-3	.	TGCGCCAGCAGCCTAGGGAACGACTTATACAATGAGCAGTTCTTC	CASSLGNDLYNEQFF
TRBJ1-2	few	TRBV7-2	.	TGTGCCAGCAGCTTAGGCCTTGGCAGGGCAGGCGGCTACACCTTC	CASSLGLGRAGGYTF
TRBJ1-2	.	TRBV4-1	.	TGCGCCAGCAGCCGAGATCTCCAGGGACCTAGCTACACCTTC	CASSRDLQGPSYTF
TRBJ1-1	.	TRBV20-1	.	TGCAGTGCTAGAGATCGGCGGTCAGGGACTGAAGCTTTCTTT	CSARDRRSGTEAFF
TRBJ2-3	.	TRBV6-5	TRBD2	TGTGCCAGCAGTTCCCCTAGGGTGCGGGGGACAGATACGCAGTATTTT	CASSSPRVRGTDTQYF
TRBJ1-2	.	TRBV20-1	TRBD1	TGCAGTGCCCCCGACAGGGAATGGGGCTATGGCTACACCTTC	CSAPDREWGYGYTF
TRBJ2-1	.	TRBV6-2/TRBV6-3	TRBD2	TGTGCCAGCAGTTACTGGACCCGGGGGGAGGAGCAGTTCTTC	CASSYWTRGEEQFF
TRBJ2-1	.	TRBV5-1	.	TGCGCCAGCAGCACCGACTCGAGCTCCTACAATGAGCAGTTCTTC	CASSTDSSSYNEQFF
TRBJ2-7	.	TRBV5-1	.	TGCGCCAGCAGCTTGGAGGGGATCTCCGAGCAGTACTTC	CASSLEGISEQYF
TRBJ2-7	.	TRBV5-4	.	TGTGCCAGCAGCTTGGTTGTGGGTGTCCACTACGAGCAGTACTTC	CASSLVVGVHYEQYF
TRBJ2-5	.	TRBV5-6	.	TGTGCCAGCAGCTTTAACCCTACATGGGAGACCCAGTACTTC	CASSFNPTWETQYF
TRBJ2-7	.	TRBV6-5	TRBD2	TGTGCCAGCAGTACGGTGACTAGCGGGGGCCCCTACGAGCAGTACTTC	CASSTVTSGGPYEQYF
TRBJ2-2	.	TRBV6-2/TRBV6-3	TRBD2	TGTGCCAGCAGTTACCCTAGCGGGACCGGGGAGCTGTTTTTT	CASSYPSGTGELFF
TRBJ1-1	.	TRBV6-1	TRBD1	TGTGCCAGCAAAGCACTGCCGGGACAGGGACCGACGATGAACACTGAAGCTTTCTTT	CASKALPGQGPTMNTEAFF
TRBJ2-3	.	TRBV2	.	TGTGCCAGCAGTGAAGCGCCGGTTGTCCCAGATACGCAGTATTTT	CASSEAPVVPDTQYF
TRBJ2-5	few	TRBV20-1	.	TGCAGTGCTAGAGCCCAAGAGACCCAGTACTTC	CSARAQETQYF
TRBJ2-7	.	TRBV7-2	.	TGTGCCAGCAGCTTCTTGAGCTCCTACGAGCAGTACTTC	CASSFLSSYEQYF
TRBJ2-7	few	TRBV29-1	.	TGCAGCGTTGTGTTAACAGCTTCCTACGAGCAGTACTTC	CSVVLTASYEQYF
TRBJ2-3	.	TRBV20-1	TRBD2	TGCAGTGCTAGTGTCGGCCTAGCGGGGGGGCTAGGCACAGATACGCAGTATTTT	CSASVGLAGGLGTDTQYF
TRBJ2-2	.	TRBV19	TRBD1	TGTGCCAGTAGTCCCCCGGGACAGGGGGTGTCTACGAACACCGGGGAGCTGTTTTTT	CASSPPGQGVSTNTGELFF
TRBJ1-2	.	TRBV12-3/TRBV12-4	.	TGTGCCAGCAGTCCGGGGGGACTAACGATCTATGGCTACACCTTC	CASSPGGLTIYGYTF
TRBJ2-7	.	TRBV27	TRBD2	TGTGCCAGCAGTTTATCAGCGGGAGGGTTGACCCTTTACGAGCAGTACTTC	CASSLSAGGLTLYEQYF
TRBJ1-4	.	TRBV27	.	TGTGCCAGCAGTCAGCAACCAACTAATGAAAAACTGTTTTTT	CASSQQPTNEKLFF
TRBJ2-3	few	TRBV29-1	.	TGCAGCGTCCTGAACTGGGCCGGGGGAGATACGCAGTATTTT	CSVLNWAGGDTQYF
TRBJ1-2	few	TRBV2	TRBD1	TGTGCCAGCACCCTAGGACAGGGAAACTATGGCTACACCTTC	CASTLGQGNYGYTF
TRBJ2-3	.	TRBV6-4	.	TGTGCCAGCAGTGACGGGGGGGCCACAGATACGCAGTATTTT	CASSDGGATDTQYF
TRBJ2-1	.	TRBV24-1	TRBD2	TGTGCCACCAGTGATCCCCGACTAGCGGGGGGGCGAGGCAATGAGCAGTTCTTC	CATSDPRLAGGRGNEQFF